This TCR beta chain emerged from a study of T cell repertoires in cytomegalovirus infection. At the level of the study: HLA-B-restricted CMV epitopes that are well studied, plus recently identified HLA-C-restricted ones, were used by the study. TCR beta signatures that were public indicated CMV infection and matching HLA type.

Regarding this clonotype: Its cognate antigen is unknown.

TCRdb ran MiXCR on the reads and lists one entry per CDR3 protein. The sample lists fewer than 1,000,000 distinct CDR3 sequences, about a third occurring once. V lost 1 base, J lost 0 bases, and 15 bases lay in between. CDR1 is KGHSH and CDR2 is LQKENI in the germline V gene. This CDR3 region has 17 residues. Study-level results: Adding up the frequency of public TCR beta families identified people who carried CMV plus the relevant HLA. HLA-C-restricted TCR beta clonotypes specific for CMV led the ex vivo response.

The receptor's source is a human donor in good health (CMV status not recorded). Some clones in this sample may be carry-over from other donors' samples. The V and J genes are TRBV18 and TRBJ1-1, with D perhaps matching TRBD1 (6 bases). This sample comprised cultured CD8+ T cells from PBMCs, obtained from culture after CMV antigen stimulation. Here the CDR3 reads CASSPRPSDRMNTEAFF. The CDR3, as DNA: TGTGCCAGCTCACCACGCCCTTCAGACAGGATGAACACTGAAGCTTTCTTT.